This T cell receptor beta chain was captured by sequencing in a study of T cells in Graves' hyperthyroidism and ophthalmopathy. The overall study: Any treatment followed the collection of peripheral blood at initial diagnosis.

Study-wide points: Blood also contained most expanded thyroid clonotypes above 0.001.

Amplification yielded TCR beta CDR3 regions, with RNA transcripts as the source. RT-PCR in the first round (using the HTBI primer set) targeted the TCR CDR3. TCRdb processed the multiplex PCR reads anew with MiXCR; each CDR3 protein has one entry. There are 300,000 to 500,000 distinct CDR3 sequences in the sample; more than 12% occur only once, and about 33% lies in the top ten. Germline V lookup: CDR1 KGHSH, CDR2 LQKENI. The CDR3 has 17 amino acids. Trimming left V 3 bases short and J 0 bases short, with 12 bases between. For this clonotype: As yet, its antigen is unknown.

The origin of this receptor is a woman younger than 45 with Graves' hyperthyroidism. The chain has TRBV18 and TRBJ2-6, with a tentative D call TRBD1 (6 bases). Sequencing used blood. CDR3 protein: CASSPMTGDSGANVLTF. CDR3 bases: TGTGCCAGCTCACCGATGACAGGAGACTCTGGGGCCAACGTCCTGACTTTC.